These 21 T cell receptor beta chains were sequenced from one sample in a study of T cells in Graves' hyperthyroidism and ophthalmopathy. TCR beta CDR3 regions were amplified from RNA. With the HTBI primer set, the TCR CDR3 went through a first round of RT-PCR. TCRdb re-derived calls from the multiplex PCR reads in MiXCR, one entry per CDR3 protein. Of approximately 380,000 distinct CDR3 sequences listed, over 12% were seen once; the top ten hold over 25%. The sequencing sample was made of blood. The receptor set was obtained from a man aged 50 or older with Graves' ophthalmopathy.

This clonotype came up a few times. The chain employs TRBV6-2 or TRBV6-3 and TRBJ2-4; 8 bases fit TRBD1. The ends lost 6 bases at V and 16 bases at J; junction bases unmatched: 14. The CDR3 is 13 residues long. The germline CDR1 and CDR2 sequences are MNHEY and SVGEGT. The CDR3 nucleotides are TGTGCCAGCAGACCCCCGGGACAGGCTGCTCAATACTTC. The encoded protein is CASRPPGQAAQYF.

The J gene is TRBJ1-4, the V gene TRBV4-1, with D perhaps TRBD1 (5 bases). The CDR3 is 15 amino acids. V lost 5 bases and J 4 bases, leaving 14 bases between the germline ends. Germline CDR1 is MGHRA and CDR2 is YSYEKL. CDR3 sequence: CASSAPGLSNEKLFF. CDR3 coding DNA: TGCGCCAGCAGCGCGCCGGGACTGAGTAATGAAAAACTGTTTTTT.

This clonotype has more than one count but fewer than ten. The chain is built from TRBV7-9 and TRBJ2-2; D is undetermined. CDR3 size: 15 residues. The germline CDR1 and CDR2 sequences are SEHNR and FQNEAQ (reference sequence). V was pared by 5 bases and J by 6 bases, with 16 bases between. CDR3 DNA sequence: TGTGCCAGCAGCGCCCCGCGTCCAGTTGCCGGGGAGCTGTTTTTT. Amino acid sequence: CASSAPRPVAGELFF. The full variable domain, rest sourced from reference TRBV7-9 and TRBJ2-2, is DTGVSQNPRHKITKRGQNVTFRCDPISEHNRLYWYRQTLGQGPEFLTYFQNEAQLEKSRLLSDRFSAERPKGSFSTLEIQRTEQGDSAMYLCASSAPRPVAGELFFGEGSRLTVL.

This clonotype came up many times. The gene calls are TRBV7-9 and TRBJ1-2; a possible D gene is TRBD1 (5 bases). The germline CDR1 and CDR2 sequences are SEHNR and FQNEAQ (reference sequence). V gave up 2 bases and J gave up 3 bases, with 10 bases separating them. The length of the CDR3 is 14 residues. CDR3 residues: CASSLRGTDYGYTF. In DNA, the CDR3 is TGTGCCAGCAGCTTAAGAGGGACGGACTATGGCTACACCTTC.

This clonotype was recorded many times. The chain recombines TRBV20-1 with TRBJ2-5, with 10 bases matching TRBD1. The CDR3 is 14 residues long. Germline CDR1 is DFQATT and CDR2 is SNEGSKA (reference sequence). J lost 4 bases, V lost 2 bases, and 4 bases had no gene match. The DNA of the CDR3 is TGCAGTGCTAGAACGACAGGGGGCACAGAGACCCAGTACTTC. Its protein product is CSARTTGGTETQYF.

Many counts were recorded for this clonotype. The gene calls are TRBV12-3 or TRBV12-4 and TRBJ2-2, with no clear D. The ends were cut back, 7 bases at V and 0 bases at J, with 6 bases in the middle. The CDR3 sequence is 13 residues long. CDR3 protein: CASTKTNTGELFF. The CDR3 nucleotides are TGTGCCAGCACCAAAACGAACACCGGGGAGCTGTTTTTT.

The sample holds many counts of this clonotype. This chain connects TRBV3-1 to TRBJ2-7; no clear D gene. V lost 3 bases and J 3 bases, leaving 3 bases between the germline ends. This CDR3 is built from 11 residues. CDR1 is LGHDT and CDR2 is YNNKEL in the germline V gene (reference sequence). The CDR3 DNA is TGTGCCAGCAGCCACGACTACGAGCAGTACTTC. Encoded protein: CASSHDYEQYF.

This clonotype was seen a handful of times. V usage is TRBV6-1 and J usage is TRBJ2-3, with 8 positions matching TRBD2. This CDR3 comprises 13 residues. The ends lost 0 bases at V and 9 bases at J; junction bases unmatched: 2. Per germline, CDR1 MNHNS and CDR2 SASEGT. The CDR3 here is CASSEATGGTQYF. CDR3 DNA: TGTGCCAGCAGTGAAGCGACGGGAGGGACGCAGTATTTT.

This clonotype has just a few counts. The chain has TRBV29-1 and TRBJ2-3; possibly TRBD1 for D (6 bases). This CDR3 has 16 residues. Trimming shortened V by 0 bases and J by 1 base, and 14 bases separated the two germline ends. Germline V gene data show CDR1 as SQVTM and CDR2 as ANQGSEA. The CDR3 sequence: CSVEDARDNRTDTQYF. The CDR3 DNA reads TGCAGCGTTGAAGATGCTAGGGACAACCGCACAGATACGCAGTATTTT.

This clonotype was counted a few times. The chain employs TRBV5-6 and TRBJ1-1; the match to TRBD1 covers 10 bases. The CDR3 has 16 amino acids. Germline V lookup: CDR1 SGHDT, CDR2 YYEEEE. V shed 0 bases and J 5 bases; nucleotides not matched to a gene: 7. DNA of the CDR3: TGTGCCAGCAGCTTGGGACAGGGGGCGCTTAATACTGAAGCTTTCTTT. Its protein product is CASSLGQGALNTEAFF.

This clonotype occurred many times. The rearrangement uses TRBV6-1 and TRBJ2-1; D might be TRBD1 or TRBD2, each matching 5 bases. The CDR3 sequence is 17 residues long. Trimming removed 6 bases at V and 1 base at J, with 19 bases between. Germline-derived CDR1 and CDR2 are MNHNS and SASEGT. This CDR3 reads CASRQNALEGSYNEQFF. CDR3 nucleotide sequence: TGTGCCAGCAGACAAAATGCCCTAGAGGGGTCCTACAATGAGCAGTTCTTC.

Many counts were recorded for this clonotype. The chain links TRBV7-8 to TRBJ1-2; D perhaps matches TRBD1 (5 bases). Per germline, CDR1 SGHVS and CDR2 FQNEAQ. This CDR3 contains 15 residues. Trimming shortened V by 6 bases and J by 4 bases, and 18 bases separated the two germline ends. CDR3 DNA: TGTGCCAGCAGTATGGCGGGGGGGGTTTCCTATGGCTACACCTTC. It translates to CASSMAGGVSYGYTF.

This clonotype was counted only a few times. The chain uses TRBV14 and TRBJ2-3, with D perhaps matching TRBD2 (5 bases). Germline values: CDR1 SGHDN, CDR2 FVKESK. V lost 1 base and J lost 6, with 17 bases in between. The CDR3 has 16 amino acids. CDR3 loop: CASSQVDPAGSDTQYF. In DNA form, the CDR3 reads TGTGCCAGCAGCCAAGTCGACCCCGCGGGTTCCGATACGCAGTATTTT.

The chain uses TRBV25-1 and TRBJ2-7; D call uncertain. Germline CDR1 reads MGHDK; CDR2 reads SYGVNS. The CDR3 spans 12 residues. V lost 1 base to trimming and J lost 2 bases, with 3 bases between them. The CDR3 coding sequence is TGTGCCAGCAGTGAATCTACCTACGAGCAGTACTTC. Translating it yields CASSESTYEQYF.

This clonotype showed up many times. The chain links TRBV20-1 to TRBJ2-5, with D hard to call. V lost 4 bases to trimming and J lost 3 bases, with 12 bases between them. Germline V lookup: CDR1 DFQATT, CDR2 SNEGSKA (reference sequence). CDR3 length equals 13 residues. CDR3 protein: CSANPKSKETQYF. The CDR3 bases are TGCAGTGCTAACCCGAAGTCCAAAGAGACCCAGTACTTC.

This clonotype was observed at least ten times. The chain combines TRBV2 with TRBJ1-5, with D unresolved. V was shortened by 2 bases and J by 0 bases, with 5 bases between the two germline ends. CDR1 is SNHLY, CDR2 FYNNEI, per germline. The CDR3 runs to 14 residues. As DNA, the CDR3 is TGTGCCAGCAGTGAAACGTATAGCAATCAGCCCCAGCATTTT. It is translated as CASSETYSNQPQHF.

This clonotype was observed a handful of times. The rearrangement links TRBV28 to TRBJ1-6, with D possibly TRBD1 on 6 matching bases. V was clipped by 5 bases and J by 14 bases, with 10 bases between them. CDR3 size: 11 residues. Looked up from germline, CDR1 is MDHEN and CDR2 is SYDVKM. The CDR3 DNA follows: TGTGCCAGCAGTCTAGGGGGTTCCCTCCACTTT. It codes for CASSLGGSLHF.

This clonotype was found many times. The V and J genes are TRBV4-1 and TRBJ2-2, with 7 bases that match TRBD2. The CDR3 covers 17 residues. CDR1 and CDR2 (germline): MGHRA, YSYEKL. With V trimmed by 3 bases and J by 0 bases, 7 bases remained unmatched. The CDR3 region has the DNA TGCGCCAGCAGCCAGGACTCTAGCGGAGCGAACACCGGGGAGCTGTTTTTT. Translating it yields CASSQDSSGANTGELFF.

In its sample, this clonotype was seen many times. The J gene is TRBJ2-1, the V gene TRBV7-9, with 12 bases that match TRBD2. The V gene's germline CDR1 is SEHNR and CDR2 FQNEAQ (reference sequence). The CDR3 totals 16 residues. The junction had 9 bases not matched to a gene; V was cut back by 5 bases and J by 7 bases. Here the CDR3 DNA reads TGTGCCAGCAGCCCATCCGGGACTAGCGGGTGGAATGAGCAGTTCTTC. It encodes CASSPSGTSGWNEQFF.

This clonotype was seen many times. Written as DNA, the CDR3 is TGTGCCAGCAGTTCCGGGACTAGCGGTCAAGAGACCCAGTACTTC. This translates into CASSSGTSGQETQYF. The gene calls are TRBV12-3 or TRBV12-4 and TRBJ2-5; 11 positions match TRBD2. The CDR3 contains 15 residues. With 4 bases clipped from V and 2 bases from J, the junction kept 3 bases outside the gene matches.

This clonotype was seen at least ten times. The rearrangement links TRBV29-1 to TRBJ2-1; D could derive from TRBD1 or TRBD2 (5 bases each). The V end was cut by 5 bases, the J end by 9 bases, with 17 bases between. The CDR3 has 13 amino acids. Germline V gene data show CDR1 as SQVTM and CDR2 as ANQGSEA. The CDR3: CSVRDGGGGEQFF. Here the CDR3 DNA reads TGCAGCGTTCGGGACGGCGGCGGTGGTGAGCAGTTCTTC.